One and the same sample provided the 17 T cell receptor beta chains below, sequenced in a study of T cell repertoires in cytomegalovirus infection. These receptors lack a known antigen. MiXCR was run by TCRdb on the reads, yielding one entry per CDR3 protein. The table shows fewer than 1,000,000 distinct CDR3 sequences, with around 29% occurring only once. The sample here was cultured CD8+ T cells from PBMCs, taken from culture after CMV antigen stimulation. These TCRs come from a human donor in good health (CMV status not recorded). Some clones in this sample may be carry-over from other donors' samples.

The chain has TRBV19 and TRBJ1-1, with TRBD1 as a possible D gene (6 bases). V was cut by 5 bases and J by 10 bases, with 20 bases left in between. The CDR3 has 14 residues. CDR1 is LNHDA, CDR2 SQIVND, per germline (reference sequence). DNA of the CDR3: TGTGCCAGTAGTGCCGCAGGGGTTGGAGGGTCAGCTTTCTTT. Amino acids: CASSAAGVGGSAFF.

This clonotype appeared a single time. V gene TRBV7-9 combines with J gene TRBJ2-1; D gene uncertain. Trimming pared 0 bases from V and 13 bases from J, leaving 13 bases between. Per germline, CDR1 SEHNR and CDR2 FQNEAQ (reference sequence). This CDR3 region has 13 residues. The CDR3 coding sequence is TGTGCCAGCAGCTTAGCCCACCAAATTGGCCAGTTCTTC. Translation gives CASSLAHQIGQFF.

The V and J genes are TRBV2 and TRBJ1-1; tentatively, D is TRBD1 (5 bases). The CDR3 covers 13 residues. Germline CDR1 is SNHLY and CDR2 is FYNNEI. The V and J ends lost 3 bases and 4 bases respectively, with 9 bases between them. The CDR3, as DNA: TGTGCCAGCAGTGAGTACGGGGCCACTGAAGCTTTCTTT. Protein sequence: CASSEYGATEAFF.

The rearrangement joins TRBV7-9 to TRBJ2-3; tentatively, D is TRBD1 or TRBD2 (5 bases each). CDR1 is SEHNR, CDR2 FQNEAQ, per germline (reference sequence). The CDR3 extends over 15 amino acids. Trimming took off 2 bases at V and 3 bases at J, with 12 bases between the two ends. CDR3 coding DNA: TGTGCCAGCAGCTTACCCGGGGACCCTACAGATACGCAGTATTTT. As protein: CASSLPGDPTDTQYF.

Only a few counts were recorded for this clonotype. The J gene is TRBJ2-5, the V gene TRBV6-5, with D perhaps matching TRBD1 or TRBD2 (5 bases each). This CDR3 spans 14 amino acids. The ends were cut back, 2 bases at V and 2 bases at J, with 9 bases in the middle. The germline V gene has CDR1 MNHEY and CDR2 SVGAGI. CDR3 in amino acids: CASSYAGAQETQYF. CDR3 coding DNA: TGTGCCAGCAGTTACGCCGGGGCACAAGAGACCCAGTACTTC.

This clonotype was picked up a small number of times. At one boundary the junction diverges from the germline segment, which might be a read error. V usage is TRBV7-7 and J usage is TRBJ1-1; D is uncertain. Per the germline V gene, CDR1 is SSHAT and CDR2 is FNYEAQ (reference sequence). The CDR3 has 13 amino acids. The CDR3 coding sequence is TGTGCTAGCAGCCGGGCGGAGAACACTGAAGCTTTCTTT. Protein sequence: CASSRAENTEAFF.

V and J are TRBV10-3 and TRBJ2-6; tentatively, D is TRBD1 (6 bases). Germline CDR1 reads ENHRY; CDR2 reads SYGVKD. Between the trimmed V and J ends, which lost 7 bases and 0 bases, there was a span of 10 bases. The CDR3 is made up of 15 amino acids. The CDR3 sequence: CAIIQGLSGANVLTF. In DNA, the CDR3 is TGTGCCATCATACAGGGCCTCTCTGGGGCCAACGTCCTGACTTTC.

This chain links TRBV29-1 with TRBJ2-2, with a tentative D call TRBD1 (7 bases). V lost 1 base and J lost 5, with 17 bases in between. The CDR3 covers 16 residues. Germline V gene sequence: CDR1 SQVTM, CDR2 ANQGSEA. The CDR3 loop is CSVEGEWQGGTGELFF. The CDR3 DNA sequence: TGCAGCGTTGAAGGAGAATGGCAGGGGGGTACCGGGGAGCTGTTTTTT.

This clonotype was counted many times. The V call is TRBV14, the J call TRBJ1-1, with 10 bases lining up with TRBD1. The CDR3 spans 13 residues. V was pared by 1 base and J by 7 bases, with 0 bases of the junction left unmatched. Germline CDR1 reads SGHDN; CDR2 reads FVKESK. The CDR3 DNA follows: TGTGCCAGCAGCCAAGGGACAGGGGGTGAAGCTTTCTTT. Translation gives CASSQGTGGEAFF.

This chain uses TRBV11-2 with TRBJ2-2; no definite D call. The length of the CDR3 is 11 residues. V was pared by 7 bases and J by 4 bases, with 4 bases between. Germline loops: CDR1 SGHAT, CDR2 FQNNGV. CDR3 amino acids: CASKITGELFF. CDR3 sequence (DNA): TGTGCCAGCAAGATCACCGGGGAGCTGTTTTTT.

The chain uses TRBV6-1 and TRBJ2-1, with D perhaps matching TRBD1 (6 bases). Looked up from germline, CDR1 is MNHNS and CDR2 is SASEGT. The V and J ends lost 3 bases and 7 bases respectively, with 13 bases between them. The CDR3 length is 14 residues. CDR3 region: CASSDVGAGNEQFF. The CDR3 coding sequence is TGTGCCAGCAGTGACGTGGGGGCCGGTAATGAGCAGTTCTTC.

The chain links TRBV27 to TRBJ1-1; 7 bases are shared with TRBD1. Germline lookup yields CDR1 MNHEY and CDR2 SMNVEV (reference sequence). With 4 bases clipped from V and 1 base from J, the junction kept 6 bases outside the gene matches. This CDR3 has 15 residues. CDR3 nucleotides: TGTGCCAGCAGTTCAGGGACAGCCGCGAACACTGAAGCTTTCTTT. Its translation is CASSSGTAANTEAFF.

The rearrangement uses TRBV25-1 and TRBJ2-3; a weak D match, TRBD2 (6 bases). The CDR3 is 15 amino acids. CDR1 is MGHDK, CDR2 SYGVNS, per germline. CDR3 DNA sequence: TGTGTCACCTCGGAGGGCAGGGCTAGCACAGATACGCAGTATTTT. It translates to CVTSEGRASTDTQYF.

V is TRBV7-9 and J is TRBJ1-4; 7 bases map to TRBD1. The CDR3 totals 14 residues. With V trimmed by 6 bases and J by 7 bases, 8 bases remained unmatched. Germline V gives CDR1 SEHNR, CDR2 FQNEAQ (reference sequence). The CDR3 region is CASSFWQGGEKLFF. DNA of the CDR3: TGTGCCAGCAGTTTTTGGCAGGGGGGTGAAAAACTGTTTTTT.

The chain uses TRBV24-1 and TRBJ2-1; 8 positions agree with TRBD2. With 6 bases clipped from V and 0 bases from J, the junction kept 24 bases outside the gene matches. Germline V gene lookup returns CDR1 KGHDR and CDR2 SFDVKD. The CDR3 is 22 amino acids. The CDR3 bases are TGTGCCACCAGTCTTGATTATAAAGCGGGGGCCCCTATGCCCCCCTCCTACAATGAGCAGTTCTTC. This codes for CATSLDYKAGAPMPPSYNEQFF.

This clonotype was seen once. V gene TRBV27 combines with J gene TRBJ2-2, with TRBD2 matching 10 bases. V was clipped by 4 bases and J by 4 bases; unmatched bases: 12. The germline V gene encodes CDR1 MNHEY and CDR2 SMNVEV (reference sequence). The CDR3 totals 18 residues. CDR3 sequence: CASSSGEAGGLFTGELFF. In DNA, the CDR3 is TGTGCCAGCAGTTCCGGGGAAGCGGGGGGGCTATTCACCGGGGAGCTGTTTTTT.

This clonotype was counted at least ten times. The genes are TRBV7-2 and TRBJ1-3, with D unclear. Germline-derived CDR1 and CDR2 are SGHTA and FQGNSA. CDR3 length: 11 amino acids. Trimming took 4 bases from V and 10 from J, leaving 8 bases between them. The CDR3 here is CASSSLGTIYF. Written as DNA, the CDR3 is TGTGCCAGCAGCTCCTTGGGAACCATATATTTT.